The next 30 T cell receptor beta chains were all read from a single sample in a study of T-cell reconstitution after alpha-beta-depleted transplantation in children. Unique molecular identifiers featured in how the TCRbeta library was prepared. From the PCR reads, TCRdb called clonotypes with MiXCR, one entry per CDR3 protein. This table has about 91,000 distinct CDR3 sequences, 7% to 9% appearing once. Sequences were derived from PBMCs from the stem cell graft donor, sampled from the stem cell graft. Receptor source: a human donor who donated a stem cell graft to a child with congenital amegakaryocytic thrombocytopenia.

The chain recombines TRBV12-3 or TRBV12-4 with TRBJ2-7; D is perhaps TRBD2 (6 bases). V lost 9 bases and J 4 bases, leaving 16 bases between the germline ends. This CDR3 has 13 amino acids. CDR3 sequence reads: CASKSGVGYEQYF. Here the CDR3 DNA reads TGTGCCAGTAAATCGGGGGTAGGGTACGAGCAGTACTTC.

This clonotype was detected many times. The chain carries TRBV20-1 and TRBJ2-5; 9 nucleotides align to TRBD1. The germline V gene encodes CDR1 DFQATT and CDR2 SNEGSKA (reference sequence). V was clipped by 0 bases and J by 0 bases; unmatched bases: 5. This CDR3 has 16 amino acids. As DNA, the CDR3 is TGCAGTGCTAGAGACGGACAGGGGAGGCACCAAGAGACCCAGTACTTC. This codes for CSARDGQGRHQETQYF.

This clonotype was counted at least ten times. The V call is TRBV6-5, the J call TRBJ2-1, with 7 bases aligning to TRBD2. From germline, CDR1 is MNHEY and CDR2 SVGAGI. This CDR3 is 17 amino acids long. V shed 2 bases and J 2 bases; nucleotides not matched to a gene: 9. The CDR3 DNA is TGTGCCAGCAGTTACCAGCCCCGACTAGCTCCCTACAATGAGCAGTTCTTC. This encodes CASSYQPRLAPYNEQFF.

CDR3 loop: CACCPTSGSTDTQYF. As DNA, the CDR3 is TGTGCCTGCTGCCCTACAAGCGGAAGCACAGATACGCAGTATTTT. The rearrangement links TRBV3-1 to TRBJ2-3, with a possible D match to TRBD2 (5 bases). Germline V lookup: CDR1 LGHDT, CDR2 YNNKEL (reference sequence). Trimming removed 11 bases from V and 0 bases from J, with 18 bases in between. The CDR3 is 15 amino acids.

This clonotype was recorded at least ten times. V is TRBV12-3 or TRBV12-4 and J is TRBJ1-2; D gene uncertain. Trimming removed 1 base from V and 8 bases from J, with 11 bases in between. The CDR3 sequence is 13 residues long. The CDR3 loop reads CASSLVGVDGYTF. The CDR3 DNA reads TGTGCCAGCAGTTTAGTTGGGGTCGACGGCTACACCTTC.

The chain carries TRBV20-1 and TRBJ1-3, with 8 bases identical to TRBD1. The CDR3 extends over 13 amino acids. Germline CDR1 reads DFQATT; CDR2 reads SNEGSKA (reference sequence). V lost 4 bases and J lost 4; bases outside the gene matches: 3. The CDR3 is CSATGGSGNTIYF. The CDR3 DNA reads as TGCAGTGCTACAGGGGGCTCAGGAAACACCATATATTTT.

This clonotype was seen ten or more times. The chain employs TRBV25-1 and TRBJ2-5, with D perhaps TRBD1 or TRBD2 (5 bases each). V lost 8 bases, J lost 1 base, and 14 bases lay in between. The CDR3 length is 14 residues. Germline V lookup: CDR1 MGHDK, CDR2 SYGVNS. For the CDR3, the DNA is TGTGCCAGCGGACTGGGGCAGCTCCAAGAGACCCAGTACTTC. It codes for CASGLGQLQETQYF.

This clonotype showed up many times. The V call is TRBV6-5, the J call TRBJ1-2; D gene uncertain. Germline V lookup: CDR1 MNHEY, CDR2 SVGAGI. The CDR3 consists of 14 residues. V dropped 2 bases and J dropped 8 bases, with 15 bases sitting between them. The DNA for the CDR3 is TGTGCCAGCAGTTACCGGGCAGGCATCTTGGGCTACACCTTC. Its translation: CASSYRAGILGYTF.

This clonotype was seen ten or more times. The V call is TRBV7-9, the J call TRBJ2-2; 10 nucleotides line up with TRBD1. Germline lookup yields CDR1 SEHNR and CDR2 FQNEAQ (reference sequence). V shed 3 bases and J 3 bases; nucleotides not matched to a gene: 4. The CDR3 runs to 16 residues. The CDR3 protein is CASSFRDRGHTGELFF. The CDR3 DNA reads TGTGCCAGCAGCTTCCGGGACAGGGGCCACACCGGGGAGCTGTTTTTT.

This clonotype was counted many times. CDR3 coding DNA: TGCGCCAGCAGCCAAGCTTACAGAGACACTGAAGCTTTCTTT. Translation: CASSQAYRDTEAFF. The chain has TRBV4-3 and TRBJ1-1; the D is unclear. V lost 1 base and J 3 bases, leaving 9 bases between the germline ends. The CDR3 is made up of 14 amino acids. Looked up from germline, CDR1 is LGHNA and CDR2 is YSLEER.

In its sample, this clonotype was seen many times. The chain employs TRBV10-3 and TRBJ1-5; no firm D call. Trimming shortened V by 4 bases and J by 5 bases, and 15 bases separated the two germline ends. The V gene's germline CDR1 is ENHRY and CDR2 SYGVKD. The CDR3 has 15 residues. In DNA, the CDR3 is TGTGCCATCAGTGTAAGACCCCCTGGGGATCAGCCCCAGCATTTT. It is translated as CAISVRPPGDQPQHF.

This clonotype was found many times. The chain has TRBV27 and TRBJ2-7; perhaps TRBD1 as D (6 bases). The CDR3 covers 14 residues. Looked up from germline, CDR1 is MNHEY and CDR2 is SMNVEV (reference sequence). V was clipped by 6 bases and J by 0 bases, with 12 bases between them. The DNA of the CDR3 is TGTGCCAGCAGACCAAACAGGGACTCCTACGAGCAGTACTTC. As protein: CASRPNRDSYEQYF.

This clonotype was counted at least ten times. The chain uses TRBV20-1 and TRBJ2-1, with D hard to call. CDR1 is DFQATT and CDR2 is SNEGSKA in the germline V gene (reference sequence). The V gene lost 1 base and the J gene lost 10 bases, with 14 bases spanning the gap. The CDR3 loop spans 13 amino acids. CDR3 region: CSARADPTAEQFF. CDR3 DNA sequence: TGCAGTGCTAGAGCCGACCCCACGGCGGAGCAGTTCTTC.

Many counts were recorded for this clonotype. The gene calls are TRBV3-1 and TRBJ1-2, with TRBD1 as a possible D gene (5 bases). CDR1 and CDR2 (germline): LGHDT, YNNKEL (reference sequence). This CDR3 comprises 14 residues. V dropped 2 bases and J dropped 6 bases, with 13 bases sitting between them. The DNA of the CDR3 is TGTGCCAGCAGCCAATACGGCAGGGTGAATGGCTACACCTTC. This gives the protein CASSQYGRVNGYTF.

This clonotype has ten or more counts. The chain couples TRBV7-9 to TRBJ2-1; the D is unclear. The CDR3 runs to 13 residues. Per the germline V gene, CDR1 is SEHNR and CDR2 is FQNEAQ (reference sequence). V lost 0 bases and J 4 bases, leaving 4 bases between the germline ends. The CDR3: CASSLALYNEQFF. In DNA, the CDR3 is TGTGCCAGCAGCTTAGCGCTGTACAATGAGCAGTTCTTC.

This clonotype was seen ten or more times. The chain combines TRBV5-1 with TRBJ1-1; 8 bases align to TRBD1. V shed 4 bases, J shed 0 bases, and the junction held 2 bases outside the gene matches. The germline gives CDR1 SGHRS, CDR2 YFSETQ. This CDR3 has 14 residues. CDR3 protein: CASSMTGVNTEAFF. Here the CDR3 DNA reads TGCGCCAGCAGCATGACAGGGGTGAACACTGAAGCTTTCTTT.

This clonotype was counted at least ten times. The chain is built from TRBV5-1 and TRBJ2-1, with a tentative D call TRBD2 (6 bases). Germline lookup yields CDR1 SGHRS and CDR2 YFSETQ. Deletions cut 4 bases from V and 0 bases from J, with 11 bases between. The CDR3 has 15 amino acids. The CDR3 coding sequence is TGCGCCAGCAGCGGAACTAGCAGCTCCTACAATGAGCAGTTCTTC. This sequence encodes CASSGTSSSYNEQFF. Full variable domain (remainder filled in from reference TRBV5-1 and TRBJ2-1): KAGVTQTPRYLIKTRGQQVTLSCSPISGHRSVSWYQQTPGQGLQFLFEYFSETQRNKGNFPGRFSGRQFSNSRSEMNVSTLELGDSALYLCASSGTSSSYNEQFFGPGTRLTVL.

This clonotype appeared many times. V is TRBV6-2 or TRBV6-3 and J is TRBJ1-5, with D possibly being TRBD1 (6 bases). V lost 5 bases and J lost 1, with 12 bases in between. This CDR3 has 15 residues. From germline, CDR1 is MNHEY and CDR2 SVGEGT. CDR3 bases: TGTGCCAGCAGTATTACAGGGACCAGCAATCAGCCCCAGCATTTT. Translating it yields CASSITGTSNQPQHF.

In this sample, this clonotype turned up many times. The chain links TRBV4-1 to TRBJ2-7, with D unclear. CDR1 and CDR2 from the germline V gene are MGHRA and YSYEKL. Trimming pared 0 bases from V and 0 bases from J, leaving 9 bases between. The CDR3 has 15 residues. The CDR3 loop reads CASSQEHLSSYEQYF. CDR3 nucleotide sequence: TGCGCCAGCAGCCAAGAGCACCTGAGCTCCTACGAGCAGTACTTC.

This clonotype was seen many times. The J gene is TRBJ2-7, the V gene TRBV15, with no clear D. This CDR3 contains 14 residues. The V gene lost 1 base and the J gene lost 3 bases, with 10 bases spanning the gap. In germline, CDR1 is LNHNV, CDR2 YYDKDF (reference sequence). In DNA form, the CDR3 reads TGTGCCACCAGCAGAGGTACCTTAGACTACGAGCAGTACTTC. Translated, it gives CATSRGTLDYEQYF.

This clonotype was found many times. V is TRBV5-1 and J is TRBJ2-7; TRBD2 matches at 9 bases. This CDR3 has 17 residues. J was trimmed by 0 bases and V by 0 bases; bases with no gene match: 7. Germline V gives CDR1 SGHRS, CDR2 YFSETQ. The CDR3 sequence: CASSLAPSGARSYEQYF. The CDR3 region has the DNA TGCGCCAGCAGCTTGGCCCCTAGCGGGGCCCGCTCCTACGAGCAGTACTTC.

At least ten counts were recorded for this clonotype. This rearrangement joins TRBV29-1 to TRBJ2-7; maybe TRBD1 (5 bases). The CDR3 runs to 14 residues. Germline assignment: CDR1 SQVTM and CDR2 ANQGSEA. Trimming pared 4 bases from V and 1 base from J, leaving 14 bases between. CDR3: CSVGGPAGSYEQYF. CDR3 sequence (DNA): TGCAGCGTTGGCGGCCCCGCAGGGTCCTACGAGCAGTACTTC.

This CDR3 is CASSPEWETQYF. In DNA form, the CDR3 reads TGCGCCAGCAGCCCCGAGTGGGAGACCCAGTACTTC. This chain links TRBV5-1 with TRBJ2-5; D gene uncertain. CDR3 length: 12 amino acids. Trimming took 4 bases from V and 5 from J, leaving 9 bases between them. From germline, CDR1 is SGHRS and CDR2 YFSETQ. The full variable domain, with the rest looked up from reference TRBV5-1 and TRBJ2-5, is KAGVTQTPRYLIKTRGQQVTLSCSPISGHRSVSWYQQTPGQGLQFLFEYFSETQRNKGNFPGRFSGRQFSNSRSEMNVSTLELGDSALYLCASSPEWETQYFGPGTRLLVL.

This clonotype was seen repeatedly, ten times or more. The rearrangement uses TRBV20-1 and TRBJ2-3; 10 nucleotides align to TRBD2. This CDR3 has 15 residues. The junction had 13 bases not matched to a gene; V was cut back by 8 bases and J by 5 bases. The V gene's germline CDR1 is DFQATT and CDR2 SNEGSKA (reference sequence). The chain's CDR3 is CSLLPLAGAGDTQYF. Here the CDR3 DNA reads TGCAGTTTACTGCCGCTAGCGGGAGCGGGAGATACGCAGTATTTT.

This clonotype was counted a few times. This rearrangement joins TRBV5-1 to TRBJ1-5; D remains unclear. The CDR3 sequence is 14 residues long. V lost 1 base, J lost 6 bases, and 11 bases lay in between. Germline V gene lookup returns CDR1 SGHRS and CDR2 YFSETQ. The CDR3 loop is CASSLSAGSQPQHF. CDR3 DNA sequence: TGCGCCAGCAGCTTGTCGGCTGGATCTCAGCCCCAGCATTTT.

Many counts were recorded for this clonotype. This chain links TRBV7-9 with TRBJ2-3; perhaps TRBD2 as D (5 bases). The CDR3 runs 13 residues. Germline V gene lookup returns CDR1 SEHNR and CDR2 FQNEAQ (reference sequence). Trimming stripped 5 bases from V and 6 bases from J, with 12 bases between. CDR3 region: CASSPASGDTQYF. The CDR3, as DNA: TGTGCCAGCAGCCCCGCGAGCGGCGATACGCAGTATTTT.

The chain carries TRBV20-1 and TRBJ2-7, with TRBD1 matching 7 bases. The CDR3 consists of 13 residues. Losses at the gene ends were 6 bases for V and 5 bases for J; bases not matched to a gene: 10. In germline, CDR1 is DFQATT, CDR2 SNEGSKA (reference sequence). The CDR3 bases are TGCAGTGCACCCGTGACAGGGACCCACGAGCAGTACTTC. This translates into CSAPVTGTHEQYF.

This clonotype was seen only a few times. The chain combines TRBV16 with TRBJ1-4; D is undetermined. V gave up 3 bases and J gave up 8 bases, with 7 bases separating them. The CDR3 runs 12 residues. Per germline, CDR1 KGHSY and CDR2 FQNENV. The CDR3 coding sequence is TGTGCCAGCAGCCAGGTGACAGAAAAACTGTTTTTT. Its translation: CASSQVTEKLFF.

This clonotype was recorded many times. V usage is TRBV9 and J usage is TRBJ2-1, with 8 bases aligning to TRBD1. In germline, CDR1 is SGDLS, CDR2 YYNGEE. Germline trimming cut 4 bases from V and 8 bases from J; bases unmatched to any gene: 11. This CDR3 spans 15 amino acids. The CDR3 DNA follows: TGTGCCAGCAGCCCCTACAGGGGGATCGAGTATGAGCAGTTCTTC. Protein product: CASSPYRGIEYEQFF. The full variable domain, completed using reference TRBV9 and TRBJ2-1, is DSGVTQTPKHLITATGQRVTLRCSPRSGDLSVYWYQQSLDQGLQFLIQYYNGEERAKGNILERFSAQQFPDLHSELNLSSLELGDSALYFCASSPYRGIEYEQFFGPGTRLTVL.

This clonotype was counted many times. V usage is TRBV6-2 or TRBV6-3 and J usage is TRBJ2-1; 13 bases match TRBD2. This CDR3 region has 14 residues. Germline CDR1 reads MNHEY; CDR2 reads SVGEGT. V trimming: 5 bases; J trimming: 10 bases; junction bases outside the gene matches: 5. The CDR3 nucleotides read TGTGCCAGCAGTCTAGGACTAGCGGGAGACGAGCAGTTCTTC. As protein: CASSLGLAGDEQFF.